This TCR beta chain was sequenced in a study of blood T cell repertoires in COVID-19. Study information: The samples span acute and convalescent COVID-19 from the United States, Italy and Spain. Sources were T cells, B-cell-depleted T cells, or PBMCs; the material itself was cDNA or gDNA.

In the original processing: The assay estimated nucleated cells by amplifying reference gene primers. Produced via immunoSEQ multiplex PCR; TCRdb's table is partial and in-frame only. That table furnishes V, J and clone size, whereas the DNA furnished D and trimming. Of under 300,000 clones in the sample, over 75% are singletons; the top ten hold less than 15%. The sample holds one count of this clone. This TCR came from a human donor in a cohort sampled during active COVID-19. Sequencing used peripheral blood.

As DNA, the CDR3 is TGTGCCAGCAGTTTGCGGGGGCCCTACAATGAGCAGTTCTTC. Translated, it gives CASSLRGPYNEQFF. The chain links TRBV6-5 to TRBJ2-1; D possibly corresponds to TRBD2 (7 bases). The CDR3 runs to 14 residues. V lost 4 bases to trimming and J lost 2 bases, with 9 bases between them. Germline CDR1 is MNHEY and CDR2 is SVGAGI.